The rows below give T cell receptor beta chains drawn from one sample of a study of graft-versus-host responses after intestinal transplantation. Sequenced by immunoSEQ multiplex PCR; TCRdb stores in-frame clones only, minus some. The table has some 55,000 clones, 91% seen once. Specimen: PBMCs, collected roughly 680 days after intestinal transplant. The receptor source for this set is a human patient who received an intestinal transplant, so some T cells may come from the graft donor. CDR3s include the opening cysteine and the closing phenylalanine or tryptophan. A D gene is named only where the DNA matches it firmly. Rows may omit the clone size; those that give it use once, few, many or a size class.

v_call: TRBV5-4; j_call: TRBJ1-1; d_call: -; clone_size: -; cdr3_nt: TGTGCCAGCAGTCCTCCCGGGACCCGCATGAACACTGAAGCTTTCTTT; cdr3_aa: CASSPPGTRMNTEAFF
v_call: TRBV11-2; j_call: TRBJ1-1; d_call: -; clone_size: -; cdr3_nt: TGTGCCAGCAGCTTAAGGAAGAACACTGAAGCTTTCTTT; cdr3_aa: CASSLRKNTEAFF
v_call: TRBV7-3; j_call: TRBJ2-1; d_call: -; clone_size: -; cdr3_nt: TGTGCCAGCAGCTTTGGGCACAATGAGCAGTTCTTC; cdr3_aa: CASSFGHNEQFF
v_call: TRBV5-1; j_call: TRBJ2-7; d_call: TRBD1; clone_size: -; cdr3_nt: TGCGCCAGCAGCCTGGATGGACAGGCGATCTACGAGCAGTACTTC; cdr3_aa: CASSLDGQAIYEQYF
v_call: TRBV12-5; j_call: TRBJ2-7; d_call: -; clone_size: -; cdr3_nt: TGTGCTAGTGGTCCGCCCCACTCCCCAGGGGACGAGCAGTACTTC; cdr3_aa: CASGPPHSPGDEQYF
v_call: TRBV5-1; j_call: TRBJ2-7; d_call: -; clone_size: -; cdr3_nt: TGCGCCAGCTCTCCAACAGGGTTCTACGAGCAGTACTTC; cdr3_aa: CASSPTGFYEQYF
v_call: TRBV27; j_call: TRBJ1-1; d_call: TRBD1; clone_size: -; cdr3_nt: TGTGCCAGCAGTTTATCGGGGACAGGGGTCACTGAAGCTTTCTTT; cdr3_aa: CASSLSGTGVTEAFF
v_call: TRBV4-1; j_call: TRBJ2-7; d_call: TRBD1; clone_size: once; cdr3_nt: TGCACCAGCAGCCAATTAATCGGGACAGGAACCTACGAGCAGTACTTC; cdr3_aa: CTSSQLIGTGTYEQYF
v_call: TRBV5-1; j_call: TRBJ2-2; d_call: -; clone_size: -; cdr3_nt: TGCGCCAGCAGCTTGGGTACTACCACCGGGGAGCTGTTTTTT; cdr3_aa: CASSLGTTTGELFF
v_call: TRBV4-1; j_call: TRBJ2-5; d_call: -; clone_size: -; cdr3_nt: TGCGCCAGCAATCAGGGTCCTGGCGGACAAGAGACCCAGTACTTC; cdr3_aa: CASNQGPGGQETQYF
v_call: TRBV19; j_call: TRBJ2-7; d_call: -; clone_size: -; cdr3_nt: TGTGCCAGTAGTACTCGGACGGTCCAACATCAGATCTACGAGCAGTACTTC; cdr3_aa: CASSTRTVQHQIYEQYF
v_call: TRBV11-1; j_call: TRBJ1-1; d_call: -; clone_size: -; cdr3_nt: TGTGCCAGCAGACCAACACCCTTCTATGGGGAGAACACTGAAGCTTTCTTT; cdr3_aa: CASRPTPFYGENTEAFF
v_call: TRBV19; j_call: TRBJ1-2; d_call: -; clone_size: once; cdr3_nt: TGTGCCAGTAGAGGAGGGAGCTCCTATGGCTACACCTTC; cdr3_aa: CASRGGSSYGYTF
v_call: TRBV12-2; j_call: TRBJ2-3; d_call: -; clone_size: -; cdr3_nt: TGTGCAAGTCGCTTGGGAAGGGACAGAAGCACAGATACGCAGTATTTT; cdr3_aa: CASRLGRDRSTDTQYF
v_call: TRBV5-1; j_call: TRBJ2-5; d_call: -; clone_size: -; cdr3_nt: TGCGCCAGCAGCTTGGCCCCAGGGGGACTAGATGAAGAGACCCAGTACTTC; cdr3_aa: CASSLAPGGLDEETQYF
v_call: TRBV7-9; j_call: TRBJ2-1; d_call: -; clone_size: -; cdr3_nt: TGTGCCAGCAGCTTTCCTGCACGGTTCTTC; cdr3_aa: CASSFPARFF
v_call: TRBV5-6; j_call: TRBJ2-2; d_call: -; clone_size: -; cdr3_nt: TGTGCCAGCAGCTTCTACGACAGGTCGAGCACCGGGGAGCTGTTTTTT; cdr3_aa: CASSFYDRSSTGELFF
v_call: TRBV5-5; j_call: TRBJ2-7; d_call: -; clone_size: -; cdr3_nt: TGTGCCAGCAGCTTGATGACCTCTACCTACGAGCAGTACTTC; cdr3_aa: CASSLMTSTYEQYF
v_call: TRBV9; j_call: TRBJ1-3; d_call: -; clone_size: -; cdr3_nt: TGTGCCAGCAGCGTCGGACTCGAGAACTCTGGAAACACCATATATTTT; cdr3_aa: CASSVGLENSGNTIYF
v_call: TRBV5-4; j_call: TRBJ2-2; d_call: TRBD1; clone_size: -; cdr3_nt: TGTGCGGGGAACAGGGGCACCGGGGAGCTGTTTTTT; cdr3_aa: CAGNRGTGELFF
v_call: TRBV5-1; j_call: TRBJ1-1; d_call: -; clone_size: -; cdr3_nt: TGCGCCAGCAGCCCCGGACGGGACACTGAAGCTTTCTTT; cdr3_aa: CASSPGRDTEAFF
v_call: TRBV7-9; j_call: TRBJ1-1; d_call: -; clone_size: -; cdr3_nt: TGTGCCAGCTCCGTCGACCTTCACCGGGAAGCTTTCTTT; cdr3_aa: CASSVDLHREAFF
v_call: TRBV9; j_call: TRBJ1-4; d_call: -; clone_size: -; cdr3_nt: TGTGCCAGCAGCGGCACAACAGGAAGAGGGGAAAAACTGTTTTTT; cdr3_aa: CASSGTTGRGEKLFF
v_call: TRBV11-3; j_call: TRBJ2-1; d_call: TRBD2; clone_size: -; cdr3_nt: TGTGCCAGCAGCTTAGGTAGCGGGGGCCAGATTTACAATGAGCAGTTCTTC; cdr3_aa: CASSLGSGGQIYNEQFF
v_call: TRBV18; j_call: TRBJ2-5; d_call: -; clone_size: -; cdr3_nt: TGTGCCAGCTCACAACGGGGCTCATGGGAGACCCAGTACTTC; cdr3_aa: CASSQRGSWETQYF
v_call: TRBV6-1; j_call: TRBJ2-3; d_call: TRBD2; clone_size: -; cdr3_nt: TGTGCCACTTCCAAGGGAGGGATTAGGGCAGATACGCAGTATTTT; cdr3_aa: CATSKGGIRADTQYF
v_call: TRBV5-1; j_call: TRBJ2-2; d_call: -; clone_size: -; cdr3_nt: TGCGCCAGCAGCTTTGGGGCAGGCGCTCGCCCCGGGGCGGCCGGGGAGCTGTTTTTT; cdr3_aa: CASSFGAGARPGAAGELFF
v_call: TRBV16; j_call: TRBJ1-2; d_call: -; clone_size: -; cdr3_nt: TGTGCCAGCAGCCCGTCGCCGTATGACGACTATGGCTACACCTTC; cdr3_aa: CASSPSPYDDYGYTF
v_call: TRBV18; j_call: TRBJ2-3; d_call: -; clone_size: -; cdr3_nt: TGTGCCAGCTCACCAGACCGTCCGTGGAAGGCGCGTAGCACAGATACGCAGTATTTT; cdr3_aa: CASSPDRPWKARSTDTQYF
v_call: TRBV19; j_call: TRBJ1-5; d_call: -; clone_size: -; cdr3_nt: TGTGCGGCGGGGGACCCGTTCGGCGATCAGCCCCAGCATTTT; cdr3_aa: CAAGDPFGDQPQHF
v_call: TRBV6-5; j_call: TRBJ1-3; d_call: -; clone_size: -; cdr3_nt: TGTGCCAGCAGACACGGGGAATCTGGAAACACCATATATTTT; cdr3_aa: CASRHGESGNTIYF
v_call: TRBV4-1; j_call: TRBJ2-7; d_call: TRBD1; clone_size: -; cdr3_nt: TGCGCCAGCAGCCCCTCGCCGGGACAGGGTGACTACGAGCAGTACTTC; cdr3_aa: CASSPSPGQGDYEQYF
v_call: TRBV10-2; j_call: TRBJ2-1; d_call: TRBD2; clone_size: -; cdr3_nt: TGCGCCAGCGGGGCTAGCGGGGGAAATGAGCAGTTCTTC; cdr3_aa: CASGASGGNEQFF
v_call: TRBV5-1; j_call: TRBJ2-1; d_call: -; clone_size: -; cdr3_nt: TGCGCCAGCAGCTCTCCCGGGGGGCCGGGGGGTGAGCAGTTCTTC; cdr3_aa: CASSSPGGPGGEQFF
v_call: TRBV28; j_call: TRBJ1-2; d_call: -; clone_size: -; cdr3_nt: TGTGCCAGCAGTGTTACGACCGAACGAGGCTACACCTTC; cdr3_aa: CASSVTTERGYTF
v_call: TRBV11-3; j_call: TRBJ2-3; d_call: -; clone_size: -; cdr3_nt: TGTGCCAGCAGCCAGTGGACAGAGAGCACAGATACGCAGTATTTT; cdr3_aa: CASSQWTESTDTQYF
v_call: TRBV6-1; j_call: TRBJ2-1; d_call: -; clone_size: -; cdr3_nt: TGTGCCAGCAGTGAACCACACCTCAGGAACAATGAGCAGTTCTTC; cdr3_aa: CASSEPHLRNNEQFF
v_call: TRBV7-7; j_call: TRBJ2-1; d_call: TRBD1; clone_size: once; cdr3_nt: TGTGCCAGCAGCTTGCAGGGGGAGTTACGGTTTGGGCAGTTCTTC; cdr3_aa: CASSLQGELRFGQFF
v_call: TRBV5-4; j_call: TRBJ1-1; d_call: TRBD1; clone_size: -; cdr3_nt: TGTGCCAGCAGCGCGACAGGGTCGAACACTGAAGCTTTCTTT; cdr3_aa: CASSATGSNTEAFF
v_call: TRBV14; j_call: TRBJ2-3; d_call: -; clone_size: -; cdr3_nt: TGCGCCAGCAGCCCAGGGACAAGAGGCTATACAGATACGCAGTATTTT; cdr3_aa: CASSPGTRGYTDTQYF
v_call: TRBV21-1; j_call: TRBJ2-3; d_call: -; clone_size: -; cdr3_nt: TGTGCCAGCAGCAATCCTAGTTCACAAGATACGCAGTATTTT; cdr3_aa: CASSNPSSQDTQYF
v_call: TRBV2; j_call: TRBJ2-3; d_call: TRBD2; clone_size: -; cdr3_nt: TGTGCCAGCGCGAGAGGGGCTAGCGGGGGGAGCACAGATACGCAGTATTTT; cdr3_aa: CASARGASGGSTDTQYF
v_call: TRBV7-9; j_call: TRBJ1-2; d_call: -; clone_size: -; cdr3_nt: TGTGCCAGCAGGGAACGGGAGACCTTC; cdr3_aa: CASRERETF
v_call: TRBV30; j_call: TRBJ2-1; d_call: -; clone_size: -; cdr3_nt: TGTGCCTGGAGTGGCAACGGGGGCCTCAATGAGCAGTTCTTC; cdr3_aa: CAWSGNGGLNEQFF
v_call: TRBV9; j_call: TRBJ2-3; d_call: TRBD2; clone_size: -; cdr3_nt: TGTGCCAGCAGCCCTAGCGGGGGCACAGATACGCAGTATTTT; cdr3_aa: CASSPSGGTDTQYF